This entry lists 2 T cell receptor beta chains sequenced from one sample in a study of cytomegalovirus exposure and HLA in healthy donors. The study ran its PCR with 60 Vbeta and 13 Jbeta primers. This table comes from immunoSEQ multiplex PCR, and its TCRdb copy is limited to in-frame clones, with some not included. Of some 200,000 clones in the sample, 75% to 85% were seen once. Source material: PBMCs. Every receptor here comes from a girl between 5 and 17 years old in good health and CMV-seropositive.

This clone was seen a single time. The V call is TRBV11-3, the J call TRBJ1-1; maybe TRBD1 (5 bases). The CDR3 is made up of 10 amino acids. Trimming took 10 bases from V and 11 from J, leaving 14 bases between them. Germline CDR1 SGHNT, CDR2 YENEEA. CDR3: CATVAGGAFF. The CDR3 coding sequence is TGTGCCACCGTGGCGGGGGGGGCTTTCTTT.

There are a few counts of this clone. The chain joins TRBV25-1 to TRBJ2-3; TRBD1 is a possible D gene (6 bases). Trimming pared 6 bases from V and 2 bases from J, leaving 9 bases between. Germline loops: CDR1 MGHDK, CDR2 SYGVNS. CDR3 length: 13 amino acids. CDR3 coding DNA: TGTGCCAGCAGAAGGACAGTCACAGATACGCAGTATTTT. Its protein is CASRRTVTDTQYF.